The clone carrying this T cell receptor beta chain was seen more than once but under ten times. The data are from a study of Graves' ophthalmopathy and Graves' hyperthyroidism. CDR1 and CDR2 from the germline V gene are GTSNPN and SVGIG (reference sequence). This CDR3 has 14 amino acids. V shed 4 bases and J 5 bases; nucleotides not matched to a gene: 8. Amplification from RNA transcripts yielded the TCR beta CDR3 regions. The library came from an HTBI-primed first-round RT-PCR and a second-round multiplex PCR. Via MiXCR, TCRdb re-called the multiplex PCR reads, giving one row per CDR3 protein. The repertoire consists of around 400,000 distinct CDR3 sequences, with about 21% occurring once and the leading ten covering approximately 3%.

The sequence was obtained from a woman aged 18-29 years with stable Graves' hyperthyroidism. The genes are TRBV30 and TRBJ1-5; 7 nucleotides line up with TRBD1. The specimen was peripheral blood. CDR3 DNA sequence: TGTGCCTGGACCGCCGGGACAGCCCATCAGCCCCAGCATTTT. This sequence encodes CAWTAGTAHQPQHF.